This T cell receptor (beta chain) was observed in a study of T cell repertoires in cytomegalovirus infection. The overall study: Recently identified HLA-C-restricted CMV epitopes and well-studied HLA-B-restricted CMV epitopes were used by the study. It can be stated that public TCR beta signatures indicated CMV infection as well as a matching HLA type. Points from the study as a whole: Ex vivo responses were dominated by HLA-C-restricted CMV-specific TCR beta clonotypes. Carriage of CMV together with the relevant HLA was identifiable through cumulative public TCR beta family frequency.

MiXCR, applied by TCRdb to the reads, yields one record per CDR3 protein. The sample consists of approximately 270,000 distinct CDR3 sequences, roughly a fifth of them appearing once. This clonotype was detected a few times. Its specificity is unknown. Germline CDR1 is SGDLS and CDR2 is YYNGEE. The CDR3 covers 16 residues. V was clipped by 0 bases and J by 0 bases, with 10 bases between them. The chain joins TRBV9 to TRBJ1-3; D not resolved. This specimen was cultured PBMCs, taken from culture after CMV antigen stimulation. This receptor was identified in a human donor in good health (CMV status not recorded). Some clones in this sample may be carry-over from other donors' samples. The CDR3 region is CASSVGSRSSGNTIYF. The CDR3 DNA is TGTGCCAGCAGCGTAGGTTCTCGAAGCTCTGGAAACACCATATATTTT.